The next 21 T cell receptor beta chains were all read from a single sample in a study of OX40 agonist ivuxolimab in advanced cancers. The repertoire was sequenced with immunoSEQ multiplex PCR; TCRdb's copy has only in-frame clones and lacks some. The data contain approximately 40,000 clones, around 92% of them singletons. The input for sequencing was CD4+ or CD8+ T cells sorted from blood, taken in a trial of the OX40 agonist ivuxolimab. The receptors were gathered from an adult with an advanced solid tumor such as melanoma, head and neck, liver or kidney cancer.

The chain uses TRBV27 and TRBJ1-2; D is undetermined. Germline assignment: CDR1 MNHEY and CDR2 SMNVEV (reference sequence). The CDR3 is made up of 12 amino acids. The V end was cut by 9 bases, the J end by 2 bases, with 10 bases between. CDR3 sequence: CARDHRNYGYTF. Here the CDR3 DNA reads TGTGCCAGGGATCACAGAAACTATGGCTACACCTTC.

V and J are TRBV9 and TRBJ2-2; 9 positions agree with TRBD1. The trim removed 3 bases at V and 2 bases at J, leaving 5 bases unmatched. Germline CDR1 reads SGDLS; CDR2 reads YYNGEE. CDR3 length: 16 residues. The CDR3 DNA reads TGTGCCAGCAGCGCCCGGGACAGGGAAAACACCGGGGAGCTGTTTTTT. Its protein product is CASSARDRENTGELFF.

The rearrangement uses TRBV5-6 and TRBJ2-7; tentatively, D is TRBD1 or TRBD2 (6 bases each). CDR1 and CDR2 (germline): SGHDT, YYEEEE. V was shortened by 2 bases and J by 4 bases, with 22 bases between the two germline ends. The CDR3 runs 17 residues. CDR3 amino acids: CASSLRGAAPTEYEQYV. CDR3 coding DNA: TGTGCCAGCAGCTTAAGGGGGGCAGCACCAACCGAGTACGAGCAGTACGTC.

The chain combines TRBV9 with TRBJ2-2; 7 bases align to TRBD1. The germline V gene has CDR1 SGDLS and CDR2 YYNGEE. V was clipped by 3 bases and J by 0 bases; unmatched bases: 5. The CDR3 is 16 residues long. CDR3 sequence (DNA): TGTGCCAGCAGCGATAAGGGGGCCTCGAACACCGGGGAGCTGTTTTTT. It encodes CASSDKGASNTGELFF.

The chain links TRBV5-8 to TRBJ1-1; D is unclear. V lost 4 bases and J lost 8, with 12 bases in between. The CDR3 extends over 12 amino acids. Germline-derived CDR1 and CDR2 are SGHTS and YDEGEE. The CDR3 DNA reads as TGTGCCAGCAGCATCGTCCGGGTGGAAGCTTTCTTT. This sequence encodes CASSIVRVEAFF.

V is TRBV2 and J is TRBJ2-7; 8 bases fit TRBD1. Unmatched junction bases numbered 4, after V lost 6 bases and J lost 3 bases. Germline V gives CDR1 SNHLY, CDR2 FYNNEI. CDR3 length: 13 residues. The CDR3 protein is CASRTGGDYEQYF. The CDR3 nucleotides are TGTGCCAGCAGAACAGGGGGAGACTACGAGCAGTACTTC.

In nucleotides, the CDR3 is TGCGCCAGCAGCCATCTACAGGGAGACTATGGCTACACCTTC. Amino acids: CASSHLQGDYGYTF. The V and J genes are TRBV4-1 and TRBJ1-2; a possible D gene is TRBD1 (6 bases). The V end was cut by 3 bases, the J end by 3 bases, with 11 bases between. Germline lookup yields CDR1 MGHRA and CDR2 YSYEKL. The CDR3 extends over 14 amino acids.

This clone was seen only once. The V gene is TRBV27, the J gene TRBJ1-2; a possible D gene is TRBD1 (5 bases). The CDR3 runs to 14 residues. Germline CDR1 MNHEY, CDR2 SMNVEV (reference sequence). V was cut by 2 bases and J by 6 bases, with 13 bases left in between. The CDR3 loop reads CASSLAPGGHGYTF. CDR3 DNA sequence: TGTGCCAGCAGTTTAGCGCCGGGGGGTCATGGCTACACCTTC.

V is TRBV10-3 and J is TRBJ1-4; D remains ambiguous. CDR3 size: 13 residues. Deletions cut 10 bases from V and 8 bases from J, with 17 bases between. Germline CDR1 ENHRY, CDR2 SYGVKD. The CDR3 DNA reads TGTGCCACGAACACGGTTCTGACGGAAAAACTGTTTTTT. The encoded protein is CATNTVLTEKLFF.

A few counts support this clone. This chain uses TRBV7-9 with TRBJ2-1; no reliable D call. The ends were cut back, 3 bases at V and 4 bases at J, with 1 base in the middle. Germline V gene data show CDR1 as SEHNR and CDR2 as FQNEAQ (reference sequence). The CDR3 contains 11 residues. CDR3 sequence (DNA): TGTGCCAGCAGCTTTTACAATGAGCAGTTCTTC. The encoded protein is CASSFYNEQFF.

Concerning this clone: The sample has other DNA sequences that encode this CDR3 too. The V and J genes are TRBV9 and TRBJ2-5; TRBD1 matches 8 bases. The J segment lost 4 bases and the V segment lost 2 bases, leaving 4 bases of the junction unmatched. The CDR3 has 14 amino acids. Per the germline V gene, CDR1 is SGDLS and CDR2 is YYNGEE. In DNA, the CDR3 is TGTGCCAGCAGCGTCGGACAGGGTAGAGAGACCCAGTACTTC. Translating it yields CASSVGQGRETQYF.

The chain employs TRBV5-6 and TRBJ2-2; weak D call: TRBD2 (6 bases). V was cut by 4 bases and J by 4 bases, with 17 bases left in between. The CDR3 loop spans 16 amino acids. Germline CDR1 is SGHDT and CDR2 is YYEEEE. This CDR3 is CASSPNRDLTTGELFF. CDR3 DNA: TGTGCCAGCAGCCCGAACCGGGACTTAACCACCGGGGAGCTGTTTTTT.

The chain carries TRBV7-2 and TRBJ2-4; D is undetermined. This CDR3 contains 19 residues. V shed 3 bases and J shed 5 bases, with 26 bases lying between them. CDR1 and CDR2 (germline): SGHTA, FQGNSA. This CDR3 is CASSLSPPLTGLGENIQYF. The CDR3 DNA sequence: TGTGCCAGCAGCTTGTCCCCCCCCCTAACCGGGCTTGGGGAAAACATTCAGTACTTC. Variable domain in full (rest from reference TRBV7-2 and TRBJ2-4): GAGVSQSPSNKVTEKGKDVELRCDPISGHTALYWYRQSLGQGLEFLIYFQGNSAPDKSGLPSDRFSAERTGGSVSTLTIQRTQQEDSAVYLCASSLSPPLTGLGENIQYFGAGTRLSVL.

The V and J genes are TRBV27 and TRBJ2-7; D ambiguous. With 5 bases removed from V and 4 bases from J, the gap between germline ends came to 9 bases. The CDR3 is 12 amino acids. CDR1 is MNHEY, CDR2 SMNVEV, per germline (reference sequence). The CDR3 region is CASSPDTYEQYF. The CDR3 bases are TGTGCCAGCAGTCCAGACACGTACGAGCAGTACTTC.

The gene calls are TRBV2 and TRBJ1-4; TRBD1 might be the D (5 bases). V lost 1 base to trimming and J lost 3 bases, with 12 bases between them. Germline V gene data show CDR1 as SNHLY and CDR2 as FYNNEI. The CDR3 is made up of 16 amino acids. The CDR3 bases are TGTGCCAGCAGTGAAGATCAGAGGGGAGCTAATGAAAAACTGTTTTTT. Protein: CASSEDQRGANEKLFF.

The chain combines TRBV7-9 with TRBJ2-1; D tentatively fits TRBD1 or TRBD2 (5 bases each). The CDR3 totals 13 residues. The V end lost 7 bases, the J end lost 3 bases, and 10 bases lay between the germline ends. Germline CDR1 is SEHNR and CDR2 is FQNEAQ (reference sequence). The DNA of the CDR3 is TGTGCCAGCACCTTGGGGGACTACAATGAGCAGTTCTTC. Protein sequence: CASTLGDYNEQFF.

The rearrangement joins TRBV5-1 to TRBJ2-1; the match to TRBD1 covers 7 bases. J lost 0 bases, V lost 4 bases, and 7 bases had no gene match. The CDR3 contains 16 residues. Germline V gives CDR1 SGHRS, CDR2 YFSETQ. CDR3 protein: CASSKTGTSSYNEQFF. The CDR3 DNA reads as TGCGCCAGCAGCAAGACAGGGACGAGCTCCTACAATGAGCAGTTCTTC.

The chain carries TRBV19 and TRBJ1-1; no firm D call. With 7 bases removed from V and 5 bases from J, the gap between germline ends came to 23 bases. CDR1 and CDR2 (germline): LNHDA, SQIVND (reference sequence). The CDR3 spans 16 residues. The CDR3 DNA reads as TGTGCCAGTACCCTAGGGAGGGTCGTAGGTTGGACTGAAGCTTTCTTT. This encodes CASTLGRVVGWTEAFF. Complete variable domain (other parts from reference TRBV19 and TRBJ1-1): DGGITQSPKYLFRKEGQNVTLSCEQNLNHDAMYWYRQDPGQGLRLIYYSQIVNDFQKGDIAEGYSVSREKKESFPLTVTSAQKNPTAFYLCASTLGRVVGWTEAFFGQGTRLTVV.

The chain couples TRBV2 to TRBJ2-2; D unresolved. CDR1 and CDR2 from the germline V gene are SNHLY and FYNNEI. The CDR3 runs to 13 residues. Trimming cost V 1 base and J 4 bases, with 4 bases left between them. The CDR3 nucleotides are TGTGCCAGCAGTGAAGTCACCACCGGGGAGCTGTTTTTT. Protein: CASSEVTTGELFF.

The genes are TRBV9 and TRBJ2-3; weak D call: TRBD1 (6 bases). Germline loops: CDR1 SGDLS, CDR2 YYNGEE. This CDR3 has 15 residues. Trimming took off 3 bases at V and 0 bases at J, with 11 bases between the two ends. The chain's CDR3 is CASSEGGSSTDTQYF. The CDR3 DNA is TGTGCCAGCAGCGAAGGGGGTTCAAGCACAGATACGCAGTATTTT.

This clone has only one observation. This chain connects TRBV19 to TRBJ2-2, with TRBD2 identical over 7 bases. Germline trimming cut 8 bases from V and 5 bases from J; bases unmatched to any gene: 8. This CDR3 region has 14 residues. The V gene's germline CDR1 is LNHDA and CDR2 SQIVND (reference sequence). The CDR3 coding sequence is TGTGCCAGTGGGGGGGTTTTACTTACCGGGGAGCTGTTTTTT. Translation: CASGGVLLTGELFF. The whole variable domain, filled in from reference TRBV19 and TRBJ2-2, reads DGGITQSPKYLFRKEGQNVTLSCEQNLNHDAMYWYRQDPGQGLRLIYYSQIVNDFQKGDIAEGYSVSREKKESFPLTVTSAQKNPTAFYLCASGGVLLTGELFFGEGSRLTVL.